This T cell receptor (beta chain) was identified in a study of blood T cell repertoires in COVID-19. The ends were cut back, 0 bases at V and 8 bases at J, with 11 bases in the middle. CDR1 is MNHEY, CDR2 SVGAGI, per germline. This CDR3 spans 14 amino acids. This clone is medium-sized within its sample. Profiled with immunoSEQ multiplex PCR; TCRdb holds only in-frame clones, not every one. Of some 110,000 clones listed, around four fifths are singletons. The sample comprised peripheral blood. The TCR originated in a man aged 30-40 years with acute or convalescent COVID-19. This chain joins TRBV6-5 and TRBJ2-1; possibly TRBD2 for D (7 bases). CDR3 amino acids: CASSYSSGGDEQFF. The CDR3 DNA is TGTGCCAGCAGTTACTCGTCGGGGGGCGATGAGCAGTTCTTC.